Reported below is one T cell receptor beta chain. A read error may account for a junction end that differs from germline. Unique molecular identifiers were incorporated during preparation of the TCRbeta library. TCRdb re-derived calls from the PCR reads in MiXCR, one entry per CDR3 protein. Altogether around 680,000 distinct CDR3 sequences are present, about 15% being singletons, with the ten largest covering 0.9% to 1.2%. The source of the sample is a study of T-cell reconstitution after alpha-beta-depleted transplantation in children. This CDR3 is 14 amino acids long. Germline assignment: CDR1 DFQATT and CDR2 SNEGSKA (reference sequence).

This sequence joins TRBV20-1 and TRBJ2-1; 7 bases align to TRBD1. This TCR derives from a human donor who donated a stem cell graft to a child with acute myeloid leukemia. The specimen was PBMCs from the stem cell graft donor, collected from the stem cell graft. The CDR3 reads CSASRQGSYNDQFF. CDR3 DNA: TGCAGTGCCAGCCGACAGGGCTCCTACAATGACCAGTTCTTC.